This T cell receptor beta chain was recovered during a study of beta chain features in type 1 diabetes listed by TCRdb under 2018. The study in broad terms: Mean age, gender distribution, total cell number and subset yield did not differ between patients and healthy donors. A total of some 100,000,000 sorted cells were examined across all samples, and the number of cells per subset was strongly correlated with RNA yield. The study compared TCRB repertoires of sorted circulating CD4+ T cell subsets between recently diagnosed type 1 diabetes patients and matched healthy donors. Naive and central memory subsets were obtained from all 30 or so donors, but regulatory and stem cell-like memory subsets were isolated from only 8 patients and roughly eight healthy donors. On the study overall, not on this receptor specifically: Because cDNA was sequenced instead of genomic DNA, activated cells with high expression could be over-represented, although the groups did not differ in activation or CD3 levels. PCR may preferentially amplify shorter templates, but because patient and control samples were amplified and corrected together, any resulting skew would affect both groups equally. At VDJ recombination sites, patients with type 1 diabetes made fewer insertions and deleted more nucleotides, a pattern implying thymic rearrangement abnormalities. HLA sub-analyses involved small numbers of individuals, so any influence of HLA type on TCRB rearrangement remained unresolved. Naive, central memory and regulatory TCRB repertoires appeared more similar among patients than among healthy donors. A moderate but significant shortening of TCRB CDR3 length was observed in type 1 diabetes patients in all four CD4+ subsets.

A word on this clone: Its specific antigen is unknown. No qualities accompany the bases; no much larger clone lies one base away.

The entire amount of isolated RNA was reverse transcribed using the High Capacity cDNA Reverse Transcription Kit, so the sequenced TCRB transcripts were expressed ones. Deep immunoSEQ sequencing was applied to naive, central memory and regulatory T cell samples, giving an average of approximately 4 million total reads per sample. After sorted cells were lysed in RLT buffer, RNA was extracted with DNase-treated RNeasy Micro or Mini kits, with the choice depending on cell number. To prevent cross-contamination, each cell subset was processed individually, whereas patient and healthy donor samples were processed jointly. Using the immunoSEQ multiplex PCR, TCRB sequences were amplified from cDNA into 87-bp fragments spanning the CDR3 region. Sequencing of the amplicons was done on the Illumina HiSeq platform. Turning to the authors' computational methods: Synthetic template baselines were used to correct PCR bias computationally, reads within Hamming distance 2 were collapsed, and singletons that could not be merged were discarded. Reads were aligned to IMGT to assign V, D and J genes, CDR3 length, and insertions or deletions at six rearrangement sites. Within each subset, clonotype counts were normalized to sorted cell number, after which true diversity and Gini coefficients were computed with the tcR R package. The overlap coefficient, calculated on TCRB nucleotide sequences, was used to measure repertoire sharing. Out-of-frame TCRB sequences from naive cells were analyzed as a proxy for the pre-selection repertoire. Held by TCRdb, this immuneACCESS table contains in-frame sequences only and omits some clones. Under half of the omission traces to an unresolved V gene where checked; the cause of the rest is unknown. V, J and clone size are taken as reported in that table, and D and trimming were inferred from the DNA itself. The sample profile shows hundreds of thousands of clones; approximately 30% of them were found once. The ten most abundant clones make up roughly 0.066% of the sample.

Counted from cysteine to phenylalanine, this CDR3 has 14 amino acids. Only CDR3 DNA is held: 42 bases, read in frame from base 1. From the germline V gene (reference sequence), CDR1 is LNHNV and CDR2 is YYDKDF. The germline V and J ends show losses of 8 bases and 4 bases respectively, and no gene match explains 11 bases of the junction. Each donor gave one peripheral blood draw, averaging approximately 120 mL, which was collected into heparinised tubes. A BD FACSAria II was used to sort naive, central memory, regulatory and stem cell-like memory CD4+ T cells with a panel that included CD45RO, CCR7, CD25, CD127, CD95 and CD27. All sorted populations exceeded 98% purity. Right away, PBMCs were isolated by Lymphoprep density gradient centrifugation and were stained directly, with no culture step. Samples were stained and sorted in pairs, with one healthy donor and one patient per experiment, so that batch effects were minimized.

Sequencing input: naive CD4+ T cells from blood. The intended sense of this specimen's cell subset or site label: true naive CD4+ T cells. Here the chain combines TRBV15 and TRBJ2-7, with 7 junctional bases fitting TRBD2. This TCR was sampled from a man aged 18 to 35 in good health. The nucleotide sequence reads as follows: TGTGCCACCCGACCAACTGGGGAGGGGTACGAGCAGTACTTC. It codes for CATRPTGEGYEQYF.